This T cell receptor (beta chain) stems from a study of neurological immune-mediated disorders. Study findings and constraints: The most TCR clonal expansion was seen in HTLV-1-associated myelopathy, and the least was seen in multiple sclerosis, which fell below healthy controls.

This clonotype showed up many times. Its antigen is currently unknown. Documented time point: longitudinal time-point 3. The unsorted libraries had their origin in 2 million PBMCs stored at -80 C. Germline V gene data show CDR1 as ENHRY and CDR2 as SYGVKD. This CDR3 is 12 amino acids long. V dropped 5 bases and J dropped 0 bases, with 3 bases sitting between them. The cDNA came from 5'RACE, which used 10-nucleotide random UMIs. MiXCR, run by TCRdb on the 5' RACE reads, gives a single entry per CDR3 protein. The table lists fewer than 55,000 distinct CDR3 sequences, roughly an eighth of them singletons. The V call is TRBV10-3, the J call TRBJ2-3; D is unclear. The TCR originated in a male donor with HTLV-1-associated myelopathy (HAM/TSP). Sequenced sample: PBMCs. CDR3 DNA: TGTGCCATCAGTAGCAGCACAGATACGCAGTATTTT. It yields the protein CAISSSTDTQYF.